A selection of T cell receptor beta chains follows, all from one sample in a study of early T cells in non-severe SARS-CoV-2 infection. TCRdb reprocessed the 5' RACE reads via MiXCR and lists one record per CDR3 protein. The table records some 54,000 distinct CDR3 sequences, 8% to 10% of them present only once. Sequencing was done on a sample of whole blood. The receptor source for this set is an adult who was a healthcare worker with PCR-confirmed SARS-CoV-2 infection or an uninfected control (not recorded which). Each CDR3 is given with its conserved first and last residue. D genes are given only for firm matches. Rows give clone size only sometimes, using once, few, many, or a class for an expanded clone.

CAKRDREYEQYF | TGTGCAAAAAGGGATAGGGAATACGAGCAGTACTTC | TRBV6-1 | - | - | TRBJ2-7
CASSFGDEQYF | TGTGCCAGCAGCTTTGGGGACGAGCAGTACTTC | TRBV5-4 | many | - | TRBJ2-7
CASSWGAGMNTEAFF | TGTGCCAGCAGTTGGGGGGCGGGGATGAACACTGAAGCTTTCTTT | TRBV3-1 | many | - | TRBJ1-1
CASSLTSVGEQYF | TGTGCCAGCAGCCTGACATCCGTGGGTGAGCAGTACTTC | TRBV12-3/TRBV12-4 | few | - | TRBJ2-7
CASSQGFGVRLAGFDQETQYF | TGCGCCAGCAGCCAAGGGTTCGGCGTGCGACTAGCGGGATTTGATCAAGAGACCCAGTACTTC | TRBV4-1 | few | TRBD2 | TRBJ2-5
CASTLAPGPQETQYF | TGCGCCAGCACCTTAGCCCCGGGACCCCAAGAGACCCAGTACTTC | TRBV5-1 | few | - | TRBJ2-5
CASSLLDRATDTQYF | TGTGCCAGCAGCCTCCTGGACAGGGCGACAGATACGCAGTATTTT | TRBV9 | many | TRBD1 | TRBJ2-3
CSAGIRDRGYGYTF | TGCAGTGCTGGGATACGGGACAGGGGTTATGGCTACACCTTC | TRBV20-1 | - | TRBD1 | TRBJ1-2
CASSPSDGDNEKLFF | TGTGCCAGCAGTCCCTCCGACGGGGATAATGAAAAACTGTTTTTT | TRBV12-3/TRBV12-4 | - | - | TRBJ1-4
CASSLVGGVVDSQYF | TGTGCCAGCAGCTTAGTCGGGGGAGTGGTCGATTCGCAGTATTTT | TRBV11-2 | - | - | TRBJ2-3
CSARDYRGREQPQHF | TGCAGTGCTAGAGATTACAGGGGGCGCGAGCAGCCCCAGCATTTT | TRBV20-1 | - | TRBD1 | TRBJ1-5
CSAGSSGRVYNEQFF | TGCAGTGCTGGTTCTTCGGGACGGGTCTACAATGAGCAGTTCTTC | TRBV20-1 | many | - | TRBJ2-1
CASSMLLEDTQYF | TGTGCCAGCAGCATGCTCTTGGAGGATACGCAGTATTTT | TRBV7-9 | few | - | TRBJ2-3
CSARPSSTGELFF | TGCAGTGCTAGGCCTAGCTCAACCGGGGAGCTGTTTTTT | TRBV20-1 | many | - | TRBJ2-2
CASSQTNNEQFF | TGTGCCAGCAGCCAAACAAACAATGAGCAGTTCTTC | TRBV14 | many | - | TRBJ2-1
CSVSPPNLAGADTQYF | TGCAGCGTTTCCCCCCCCAATCTAGCGGGAGCAGACACGCAGTATTTT | TRBV29-1 | - | TRBD2 | TRBJ2-3
CASTETGTDKAFF | TGTGCCAGCACCGAGACCGGGACAGACAAAGCTTTCTTT | TRBV6-2/TRBV6-3 | many | TRBD1 | TRBJ1-1
CASSEGPVGYEQYF | TGTGCCAGCAGTGAAGGTCCAGTGGGCTACGAGCAGTACTTC | TRBV2 | many | - | TRBJ2-7
CASREGLFSTDTQYF | TGCGCCAGCAGGGAGGGACTTTTTAGCACAGATACGCAGTATTTT | TRBV10-2 | many | - | TRBJ2-3
CASSEAGRNTEAFF | TGCGCCAGCAGTGAGGCCGGGAGGAACACTGAAGCTTTCTTT | TRBV10-1 | many | - | TRBJ1-1
CASSLGRDGSYEQYF | TGTGCCAGCAGCTTAGGACGGGACGGATCCTACGAGCAGTACTTC | TRBV11-2 | many | - | TRBJ2-7
CSVEMGQGTEAFF | TGCAGCGTTGAAATGGGACAGGGCACTGAAGCTTTCTTT | TRBV29-1 | many | TRBD1 | TRBJ1-1